This TCR beta chain derives from a study of T cells expressing NK-cell markers (dated by TCRdb to between 2020 and 2021). Context from the whole study: In sorted CD3+CD56+NKG2C+, CD3+CD56+NKG2C- and CD3+CD56-NKG2C+ T-cell subsets from eight donors, TCR beta-chain repertoires were profiled. Among the eight sequenced donors, only one was HCMV-seronegative, while the other seven were HCMV-seropositive. The eight sequenced donors were randomly selected healthy volunteers, three men and five women. The libraries were sequenced on Illumina HiSeq 2000/2500, MiSeq or NextSeq, producing 2 x 150 bp reads.

To determine HCMV serostatus, a commercial ELISA kit was used to detect HCMV-specific IgG in serum. Ficoll density gradient centrifugation was used to isolate peripheral blood mononuclear cells from blood. Results and caveats for the whole study, not just this receptor: In 5 to 7 donors, the dominant CD3+CD56+NKG2C+ clonotypes ranked among the top 10 CD8+ clonotypes, making up 1.0-7.0% of CD8+ T cells. Those dominant clonotypes were again the most abundant among CD3+CD56-NKG2C+ cells in several donors, at about 28.3-60.1%. Whether the expanded NKG2C-expressing T cell clones were specific for HCMV antigens was left unclear.

Points on this clonotype: Its antigen remains undetermined.

Instrument used: Illumina HiSeq 2000. The TCR beta cDNA libraries were made using 5'RACE template switching, a step that added both a universal primer site and unique molecular identifiers. cDNA synthesis was primed from the TCR beta constant segment and was followed by two successive PCR amplification steps. The study's processing was this. Reads were demultiplexed and grouped by UMI with MIGEC, and clonotypes were assembled and quantified with MiTCR. To exclude erroneous sequences, only TCR cDNA sequences supported by at least two reads were retained. Downstream repertoire analysis used the tcR package, and clonotypes were matched across fractions by CDR3 nucleotide sequence plus V segment. Antigen specificity was annotated against VDJdb with VDJmatch, allowing one amino acid substitution in CDR3. Each CDR3 protein sequence appears as one entry after TCRdb reprocessed the reads, and no DNA is included. These V and J calls rely on TCRdb rather than the paper's analysis. The table for this sample records 200,000 to 300,000 distinct CDR3 sequences. The ten largest clonotypes hold roughly 0.4% of the sample.

There are 13 amino acids in the CDR3, from cysteine to phenylalanine inclusive. No DNA appears here. Via the germline V gene, CDR1 is MNHNS and CDR2 SASEGT. Sequencing used blood T cells: a sorted CD56 or NKG2C T cell subset, CD4+ or CD8+ T cells, or bulk PBMC T cells (not recorded which). The origin of this receptor is a man aged 18 to 30 in good health. Donor details come from another sample of the same person, matched by shared clones. The chain employs TRBV6-1 and TRBJ2-4; lacking DNA, the TRBD2 call made by TCRdb goes unchecked. This receptor carries the CDR3 CASRGTSANIQYF.